Below, 28 T cell receptor beta chains from the same sample are listed, as sequenced in a study of blood T cell repertoires in COVID-19. The protocol was immunoSEQ multiplex PCR, while the TCRdb copy is restricted to in-frame clones and leaves out a portion. The top ten clones hold around 2.5% of a sample with some 49,000 clones, about four fifths of them seen once. The sequenced material came from peripheral blood. The receptors were sampled from a woman aged 55-69 years with acute or convalescent COVID-19.

The chain has TRBV4-1 and TRBJ1-2; D may be TRBD1 (5 bases). Trimming cost V 1 base and J 11 bases, with 14 bases left between them. The CDR3 consists of 13 residues. The germline gives CDR1 MGHRA, CDR2 YSYEKL. The CDR3 reads CASSQAPAGRYTF. Here the CDR3 DNA reads TGCGCCAGCAGCCAAGCCCCGGCAGGGAGGTACACCTTC.

The chain is built from TRBV28 and TRBJ1-1; possible D gene TRBD1, 5 bases. The CDR3 spans 15 residues. V was cut by 7 bases and J by 1 base, with 16 bases left in between. Germline V gene data show CDR1 as MDHEN and CDR2 as SYDVKM. The DNA for the CDR3 is TGTGCCAGCACTCCCGCGGGGGGAGGGAACACTGAAGCTTTCTTT. Translating it yields CASTPAGGGNTEAFF.

The chain carries TRBV2 and TRBJ2-7; possible D gene TRBD1, 6 bases. The CDR3 has 17 amino acids. Looked up from germline, CDR1 is SNHLY and CDR2 is FYNNEI. With 7 bases removed from V and 8 bases from J, the gap between germline ends came to 30 bases. The CDR3 DNA is TGTGCCAGCACCTTTTCCTTCGGGACAATTAACCAAGGCAAGCAGTACTTC. Amino acids: CASTFSFGTINQGKQYF.

V usage is TRBV6-5 and J usage is TRBJ2-2, with a tentative D call TRBD1 (7 bases). Germline CDR1 is MNHEY and CDR2 is SVGAGI. With 7 bases removed from V and 4 bases from J, the gap between germline ends came to 13 bases. The CDR3 runs 14 residues. The CDR3 coding sequence is TGTGCCAGCACGAGACAGGGAGGCACCGGGGAGCTGTTTTTT. Translating gives CASTRQGGTGELFF.

The rearrangement links TRBV5-1 to TRBJ2-7, with D perhaps matching TRBD2 (5 bases). CDR3 length equals 15 residues. Trimming pared 3 bases from V and 2 bases from J, leaving 15 bases between. Germline lookup yields CDR1 SGHRS and CDR2 YFSETQ. The CDR3 spells CASSSQRGRTYEQYF. CDR3 in DNA: TGCGCCAGCAGCTCCCAACGCGGGCGGACCTACGAGCAGTACTTC.

V is TRBV3-1 (or the pseudogene TRBV3-2) and J is TRBJ1-2, with D hard to call. Trimming left V 8 bases short and J 7 bases short, with 20 bases between. CDR3 length equals 14 residues. Germline CDR1 reads LGHDT; CDR2 reads YNNKEL (reference sequence). The CDR3 loop is CASGPGNRESGYTF. CDR3 nucleotide sequence: TGTGCCAGCGGTCCAGGCAACCGGGAGAGTGGCTACACCTTC.

The genes are TRBV13 and TRBJ2-6; no firm D call. In germline, CDR1 is PRHDT, CDR2 FYEKMQ (reference sequence). Trimming shortened V by 4 bases and J by 1 base, and 8 bases separated the two germline ends. This CDR3 has 15 residues. The CDR3 nucleotides read TGTGCCAGCAGCTACGCTAAATCTGGGGCCAACGTCCTGACTTTC. As protein: CASSYAKSGANVLTF. Together with reference TRBV13 and TRBJ2-6, the CDR3 gives the full variable domain: AAGVIQSPRHLIKEKRETATLKCYPIPRHDTVYWYQQGPGQDPQFLISFYEKMQSDKGSIPDRFSAQQFSDYHSELNMSSLELGDSALYFCASSYAKSGANVLTFGAGSRLTVL.

CDR3 coding DNA: TGTGCCAGCAGCCGAGTGCCCGGTTCTGGCTACACCTTC. Translating gives CASSRVPGSGYTF. The V and J genes are TRBV14 and TRBJ1-2; D not resolved. There are 13 residues in the CDR3. Germline V gene sequence: CDR1 SGHDN, CDR2 FVKESK. Trimming took off 4 bases at V and 7 bases at J, with 13 bases between the two ends.

This clone appeared once. J is TRBJ2-3 and V is TRBV9, with D unresolved. This CDR3 has 14 residues. V dropped 2 bases and J dropped 1 base, with 8 bases sitting between them. The germline gives CDR1 SGDLS, CDR2 YYNGEE. This CDR3 is CASSVAPGTDTQYF. Written as DNA, the CDR3 is TGTGCCAGCAGCGTTGCACCGGGCACAGATACGCAGTATTTT.

This chain uses TRBV2 with TRBJ1-3; the D is unclear. The CDR3 length is 15 residues. The germline V gene encodes CDR1 SNHLY and CDR2 FYNNEI. The germline V and J ends were trimmed by 7 bases and 6 bases, with 19 bases remaining between them. CDR3 sequence: CASTAGVGIANTIYF. CDR3 DNA: TGTGCCAGCACCGCCGGAGTGGGTATCGCAAACACCATATATTTT. Together with reference TRBV2 and TRBJ1-3, the CDR3 gives the full variable domain: EPEVTQTPSHQVTQMGQEVILRCVPISNHLYFYWYRQILGQKVEFLVSFYNNEISEKSEIFDDQFSVERPDGSNFTLKIRSTKLEDSAMYFCASTAGVGIANTIYFGEGSWLTVV.

The V call is TRBV7-3, the J call TRBJ2-3; D is ambiguous. This CDR3 contains 13 residues. Germline-derived CDR1 and CDR2 are SGHTA and FQGTGA. Trimming took off 5 bases at V and 1 base at J, with 7 bases between the two ends. Written as DNA, the CDR3 is TGTGCCAGCAGCAAAGAGGGCACAGATACGCAGTATTTT. This encodes CASSKEGTDTQYF.

The chain uses TRBV28 and TRBJ1-2; 9 bases line up with TRBD1. The V segment lost 7 bases and the J segment 5 bases; nucleotides outside the gene matches: 8. The CDR3 spans 14 residues. From germline, CDR1 is MDHEN and CDR2 SYDVKM. The CDR3 loop is CASTMSGQGYGYTF. The CDR3 nucleotides read TGTGCCAGCACTATGTCGGGACAGGGTTATGGCTACACCTTC.

This clone occurred many times. V gene TRBV2 combines with J gene TRBJ2-7; 9 nucleotides line up with TRBD1. CDR3 length equals 13 residues. V shed 8 bases, J shed 0 bases, and the junction held 2 bases outside the gene matches. Per germline, CDR1 SNHLY and CDR2 FYNNEI. CDR3 sequence: CASGGQGSYEQYF. CDR3 bases: TGTGCCAGCGGGGGACAGGGCTCCTACGAGCAGTACTTC. Full variable domain (outside the CDR3, taken from reference TRBV2 and TRBJ2-7): EPEVTQTPSHQVTQMGQEVILRCVPISNHLYFYWYRQILGQKVEFLVSFYNNEISEKSEIFDDQFSVERPDGSNFTLKIRSTKLEDSAMYFCASGGQGSYEQYFGPGTRLTVT.

The chain has TRBV18 and TRBJ2-7; the D gene is possibly TRBD2 (6 bases). CDR1 and CDR2 (germline): KGHSH, LQKENI. The CDR3 is 15 residues long. V was trimmed by 2 bases and J by 0 bases, leaving 11 bases between them. DNA of the CDR3: TGTGCCAGCTCACCAGGCGGGACTCTCTCCTACGAGCAGTACTTC. Its translation is CASSPGGTLSYEQYF.

The V and J genes are TRBV28 and TRBJ1-2; D may be TRBD1 (5 bases). Deletions cut 2 bases from V and 4 bases from J, with 11 bases between. From germline, CDR1 is MDHEN and CDR2 SYDVKM. The CDR3 has 14 residues. DNA for the CDR3: TGTGCCAGCAGTTTAGCGGGACGAATCTATGGCTACACCTTC. Its protein is CASSLAGRIYGYTF.

The J gene is TRBJ1-1, the V gene TRBV6-2 or TRBV6-3, with D unclear. This CDR3 spans 13 amino acids. V was pared by 3 bases and J by 4 bases, with 9 bases between. CDR1 is MNHEY, CDR2 SVGEGT, per germline. The CDR3 DNA follows: TGTGCCAGCAGTTATCTGGGCCCCACTGAAGCTTTCTTT. Protein product: CASSYLGPTEAFF.

The chain is built from TRBV19 and TRBJ1-1; tentative D call: TRBD1 (5 bases). The CDR3 is 15 residues long. V was cut by 7 bases and J by 1 base, with 16 bases left in between. Germline CDR1 and CDR2: LNHDA and SQIVND (reference sequence). The CDR3 protein is CASTPGQAGNTEAFF. DNA of the CDR3: TGTGCCAGTACCCCAGGGCAGGCCGGGAACACTGAAGCTTTCTTT.

V gene TRBV18 combines with J gene TRBJ2-5; 7 positions match TRBD1. Germline V gene sequence: CDR1 KGHSH, CDR2 LQKENI. CDR3 size: 15 residues. V lost 6 bases and J lost 3; bases outside the gene matches: 10. The chain's CDR3 is CASSAPGQYKETQYF. The CDR3 nucleotides are TGTGCCAGCTCCGCGCCGGGACAGTACAAAGAGACCCAGTACTTC.

The V call is TRBV18, the J call TRBJ2-5; TRBD2 agrees at 7 bases. Germline CDR1 is KGHSH and CDR2 is LQKENI. This CDR3 spans 17 amino acids. The junction had 17 bases not matched to a gene; V was cut back by 6 bases and J by 4 bases. Here the CDR3 DNA reads TGTGCCAGCTCGCGGAGGGGTCCCTTCTCGGGGGGAGAGACCCAGTACTTC. Residues: CASSRRGPFSGGETQYF.

The chain couples TRBV2 to TRBJ1-2; tentative D call: TRBD1 (6 bases). The CDR3 consists of 13 residues. With 7 bases removed from V and 7 bases from J, the gap between germline ends came to 16 bases. CDR1 is SNHLY, CDR2 FYNNEI, per germline. The CDR3 loop reads CASTAGVGVGYTF. The CDR3 nucleotides read TGTGCCAGCACTGCAGGGGTAGGAGTTGGCTACACCTTC.

The chain couples TRBV27 to TRBJ1-1; D is unclear. The V end was cut by 3 bases, the J end by 0 bases, with 5 bases between. CDR1 and CDR2 from the germline V gene are MNHEY and SMNVEV (reference sequence). The CDR3 runs 13 residues. The CDR3 spells CASSFRVNTEAFF. The DNA for the CDR3 is TGTGCCAGCAGTTTCCGCGTGAACACTGAAGCTTTCTTT.

The chain employs TRBV7-3 and TRBJ1-1, with 7 bases aligning to TRBD1. Per the germline V gene, CDR1 is SGHTA and CDR2 is FQGTGA. CDR3 size: 14 residues. The V and J ends lost 4 bases and 0 bases, in that order; junction bases with no gene match: 2. The CDR3 nucleotides read TGTGCCAGCAGCTCGACAGGGATGAACACTGAAGCTTTCTTT. As protein: CASSSTGMNTEAFF.

The table lists this clone with a few counts. The chain recombines TRBV4-1 with TRBJ2-3; 7 bases are shared with TRBD2. This CDR3 has 17 residues. The V gene end was trimmed by 1 base and the J gene end by 6 bases; junction bases not matched to a gene: 13. Germline CDR1 is MGHRA and CDR2 is YSYEKL. CDR3 sequence reads: CASSQAESTGAGDTQYF. The CDR3 nucleotides read TGCGCCAGCAGCCAAGCAGAATCGACGGGAGCGGGGGATACGCAGTATTTT.

The rearrangement joins TRBV5-4 to TRBJ2-2; 9 bases are shared with TRBD1. The CDR3 runs 15 residues. Germline V gives CDR1 SGHNT, CDR2 YYREEE (reference sequence). V lost 3 bases to trimming and J lost 7 bases; unmatched junction nucleotides: 7. The CDR3 nucleotides read TGTGCCAGCAGCTACAGGACAGGGGTGGTCGGGGAGCTGTTTTTT. It codes for CASSYRTGVVGELFF. Based on the CDR3 plus reference TRBV5-4 and TRBJ2-2, the full variable domain is ETGVTQSPTHLIKTRGQQVTLRCSSQSGHNTVSWYQQALGQGPQFIFQYYREEENGRGNFPPRFSGLQFPNYSSELNVNALELDDSALYLCASSYRTGVVGELFFGEGSRLTVL.

This chain joins TRBV19 and TRBJ1-2, with D possibly matching TRBD1 (5 bases). V dropped 9 bases and J dropped 4 bases, with 15 bases sitting between them. Germline loops: CDR1 LNHDA, CDR2 SQIVND (reference sequence). This CDR3 contains 13 residues. In DNA form, the CDR3 reads TGTGCCAGCGGGACTCCCCCACTCTATGGCTACACCTTC. Its protein product is CASGTPPLYGYTF.

The chain carries TRBV28 and TRBJ1-6; D is uncertain. The CDR3 totals 14 residues. The germline gives CDR1 MDHEN, CDR2 SYDVKM. Trimming shortened V by 3 bases and J by 12 bases, and 15 bases separated the two germline ends. CDR3 residues: CASSFSGFRLPLHF. CDR3 DNA: TGTGCCAGCAGTTTTTCGGGGTTTCGTTTACCCCTCCACTTT.

This clone was observed a few times. The rearrangement links TRBV6-6 to TRBJ2-1; a possible D gene is TRBD2 (6 bases). The CDR3 has 17 amino acids. CDR1 is MNHNY and CDR2 is SVGAGI in the germline V gene (reference sequence). The V end was cut by 5 bases, the J end by 6 bases, with 23 bases between. DNA of the CDR3: TGTGCCAGCAGTCCTGGAGGGACGAACCGGGGGTTCAATGAGCAGTTCTTC. Residues: CASSPGGTNRGFNEQFF.

The V gene is TRBV28, the J gene TRBJ1-5; unclear D gene. Germline V CDR1 and CDR2: MDHEN, SYDVKM. Trimming took 4 bases from V and 7 from J, leaving 8 bases between them. The CDR3 is made up of 12 amino acids. The CDR3 DNA reads TGTGCCAGCAGTTCCTCCCTCCAGCCCCAGCATTTT. This translates into CASSSSLQPQHF. Together with reference TRBV28 and TRBJ1-5, the CDR3 gives the full variable domain: DVKVTQSSRYLVKRTGEKVFLECVQDMDHENMFWYRQDPGLGLRLIYFSYDVKMKEKGDIPEGYSVSREKKERFSLILESASTNQTSMYLCASSSSLQPQHFGDGTRLSIL.